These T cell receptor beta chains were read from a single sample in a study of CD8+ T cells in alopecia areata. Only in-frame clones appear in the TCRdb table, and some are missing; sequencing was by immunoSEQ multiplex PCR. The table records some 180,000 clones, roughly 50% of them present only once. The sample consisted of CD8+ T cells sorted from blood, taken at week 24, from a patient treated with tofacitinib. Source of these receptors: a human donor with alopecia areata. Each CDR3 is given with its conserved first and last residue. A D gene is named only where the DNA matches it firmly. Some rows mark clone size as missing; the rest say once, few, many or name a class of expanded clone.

TGTGCCAGCAGCTTAGATATCAGGGTCCAGGAGCAGTACTTC,CASSLDIRVQEQYF,NA,few,TRBV11-2,TRBJ2-7
TGCAGCGTTATGTCTGGGAGGGAGCTGTTTTTT,CSVMSGRELFF,NA,few,TRBV29-1,TRBJ2-2
TGTGCCAGCAGCTTATGGAGCTCTGGGGCCAACGTCCTGACTTTC,CASSLWSSGANVLTF,NA,NA,TRBV7-8,TRBJ2-6
TGTGCCAGCAGCTTAGCGCTTCCGGACGTGGGGACTGAAGCTTTCTTT,CASSLALPDVGTEAFF,NA,once,TRBV7-8,TRBJ1-1
TGTGCCAGCAGCCCGGGGGGGGCCAACGTCCTGACTTTC,CASSPGGANVLTF,NA,NA,TRBV7-7,TRBJ2-6
TGTGCCAGCAGCTTTCGGGGGGGCACAGATACGCAGTATTTT,CASSFRGGTDTQYF,TRBD2,NA,TRBV13,TRBJ2-3
TGTGCCATCAGTGAGTCGGTGACGCTCTATGGCTACACCTTC,CAISESVTLYGYTF,NA,once,TRBV10-3,TRBJ1-2
TGTGCCAGCGGGTCCGGGGAGCTGTTTTTT,CASGSGELFF,NA,NA,TRBV6-6,TRBJ2-2
TGTGCCAGCAGCGTTTATGGTGGGGCGACAGGGGAAGAGCAGTTCTTC,CASSVYGGATGEEQFF,TRBD1,NA,TRBV9,TRBJ2-1
TGTGCCACCAGCAGAGAAAACATTCAGTACTTC,CATSRENIQYF,NA,few,TRBV15,TRBJ2-4
TGCGCCAGCAGCCAAGATGTAGCTCACTCTGGAAACACCATATATTTT,CASSQDVAHSGNTIYF,NA,NA,TRBV4-3,TRBJ1-3
TGCGCCAGCAGCAATCCCGGACAGGAATCGTATGGCTACACCTTC,CASSNPGQESYGYTF,TRBD1,few,TRBV5-1,TRBJ1-2
TGTGCCAGCAGTTACTCAGGACGGGATAATTCACCCCTCCACTTT,CASSYSGRDNSPLHF,NA,few,TRBV6-6,TRBJ1-6
TGTGCCAGCAGCTCGACAGTGAACACTGAAGCTTTCTTT,CASSSTVNTEAFF,NA,NA,TRBV13,TRBJ1-1
TGCAGCGTTGAAGAAATCTTGGGGGCCGAGAAGACCCAGTACTTC,CSVEEILGAEKTQYF,NA,NA,TRBV29-1,TRBJ2-5
TGTGCCAGCAGCTTACGACAGAAGGTTCCCGGGGAGCTGTTTTTT,CASSLRQKVPGELFF,NA,NA,TRBV11-2,TRBJ2-2
TGTGCCAGCAGCTCTCGGGGAGGTGGTAGGACTGAAGCTTTCTTT,CASSSRGGGRTEAFF,NA,NA,TRBV7-2,TRBJ1-1
TGTGCCAGCAGCTCCGGGGCGGGCACTGAAGCTTTCTTT,CASSSGAGTEAFF,NA,few,TRBV7-6,TRBJ1-1
TGTGCCAGCAGCCACAACAGCGGGGGGGCCGTGGACACCGGGGAGCTGTTTTTT,CASSHNSGGAVDTGELFF,TRBD2,once,TRBV7-6,TRBJ2-2
TGCGCCAGCAGCCAAGACAGCATGAACACTGAAGCTTTCTTT,CASSQDSMNTEAFF,NA,NA,TRBV4-3,TRBJ1-1
TGCAGCGTTTTACCCCAGCGACGGAGCTCCTACAATGAGCAGTTCTTC,CSVLPQRRSSYNEQFF,NA,few,TRBV29-1,TRBJ2-1
TGCGCCAGCAGCCAAGATATTGGGACCTACGAGCAGTACTTC,CASSQDIGTYEQYF,NA,NA,TRBV4-3,TRBJ2-7
TGTGCCAGCAGCTTAGCATCTCACGGCCGGGGTGGTTACAATGAGCAGTTCTTC,CASSLASHGRGGYNEQFF,NA,NA,TRBV7-6,TRBJ2-1
TGTGCCAGCAGTGAATATAGCGGGGGGAATAGGAATGAGCAGTTCTTC,CASSEYSGGNRNEQFF,TRBD2,once,TRBV25-1,TRBJ2-1
TGCGCCAGCAGCCAAGATGCCTTGGCGGGGACTGAAGCTTTCTTT,CASSQDALAGTEAFF,NA,NA,TRBV4-1,TRBJ1-1
TGCAGCGTTCCGGGAGGATACACTGAAGCTTTCTTT,CSVPGGYTEAFF,NA,NA,TRBV29-1,TRBJ1-1